This passage covers 9 T cell receptor beta chains from one sample sequenced in a study of T cell responses to AZD1222 COVID-19 vaccine. Clones were read by immunoSEQ multiplex PCR, and TCRdb kept only the in-frame ones, dropping some. The table records 65,000 to 90,000 clones, about nine tenths of them present only once. The source was peripheral blood, collected on day 0 of AZD1222 vaccination. These receptors were taken from an adult in good health.

V is TRBV28 and J is TRBJ2-2, with 7 positions matching TRBD1. Trimming took 6 bases from V and 4 from J; bases not matched to a gene: 5. The CDR3 covers 14 residues. From germline, CDR1 is MDHEN and CDR2 SYDVKM. CDR3 protein: CASRRPGGTGELFF. The CDR3 DNA is TGTGCCAGCAGGCGCCCAGGGGGCACCGGGGAGCTGTTTTTT.

The genes are TRBV27 and TRBJ1-2, with D maybe TRBD1 (5 bases). The CDR3 loop spans 13 amino acids. V was shortened by 8 bases and J by 4 bases, with 14 bases between the two germline ends. CDR1 and CDR2 from the germline V gene are MNHEY and SMNVEV (reference sequence). For the CDR3, the DNA is TGTGCCAGCGGCGGGGCGGGGAGCTATGGCTACACCTTC. This encodes CASGGAGSYGYTF.

A single count supports this clone. The J gene is TRBJ1-5, the V gene TRBV4-1; weak D call: TRBD1 (6 bases). Trimming cost V 1 base and J 1 base, with 11 bases left between them. The CDR3 spans 16 residues. Looked up from germline, CDR1 is MGHRA and CDR2 is YSYEKL. Here the CDR3 reads CASSQVPGASNQPQHF. The CDR3 bases are TGCGCCAGCAGCCAAGTTCCAGGGGCGAGCAATCAGCCCCAGCATTTT.

The chain links TRBV5-1 to TRBJ2-5, with 8 bases fitting TRBD2. The CDR3 runs to 15 residues. J was trimmed by 5 bases and V by 5 bases; bases with no gene match: 11. Germline loops: CDR1 SGHRS, CDR2 YFSETQ. CDR3 loop: CASRVYLAGYETQYF. The CDR3 bases are TGCGCCAGCAGGGTATACCTAGCGGGTTATGAGACCCAGTACTTC.

The rearrangement joins TRBV18 to TRBJ2-3; D possibly matches TRBD1 or TRBD2 (6 bases each). Germline V gene lookup returns CDR1 KGHSH and CDR2 LQKENI. Trimming left V 0 bases short and J 8 bases short, with 27 bases between. The CDR3 extends over 19 amino acids. CDR3 region: CASSPPGLARDSQGGTQYF. The CDR3 nucleotides read TGTGCCAGCTCACCACCGGGACTCGCCAGGGACTCACAAGGGGGTACGCAGTATTTT.

The chain has TRBV7-8 and TRBJ2-3; D could derive from TRBD1 or TRBD2 (5 bases each). V was trimmed by 2 bases and J by 0 bases, leaving 15 bases between them. Germline V gene sequence: CDR1 SGHVS, CDR2 FQNEAQ. The CDR3 runs to 17 residues. The CDR3 bases are TGTGCCAGCAGCTTAAAGGCTGGGACCACTAGCACAGATACGCAGTATTTT. Residues: CASSLKAGTTSTDTQYF.

The chain uses TRBV7-9 and TRBJ1-1; 8 bases map to TRBD1. From germline, CDR1 is SEHNR and CDR2 FQNEAQ (reference sequence). The J segment lost 6 bases and the V segment lost 2 bases, leaving 8 bases of the junction unmatched. The CDR3 is made up of 15 amino acids. In DNA form, the CDR3 reads TGTGCCAGCAGCTTAAGGTCGGACAGGGAGGCTGAAGCTTTCTTT. Translating it yields CASSLRSDREAEAFF.

The chain employs TRBV19 and TRBJ1-5; TRBD1 aligns across 7 bases. This CDR3 has 13 amino acids. V shed 7 bases and J 3 bases; nucleotides not matched to a gene: 3. The V gene's germline CDR1 is LNHDA and CDR2 SQIVND (reference sequence). CDR3 nucleotide sequence: TGTGCCAGTAAAGACAGGGCCAATCAGCCCCAGCATTTT. It translates to CASKDRANQPQHF.

The sample holds a few counts of this clone. This chain joins TRBV5-6 and TRBJ2-7, with TRBD2 identical over 12 bases. V lost 4 bases to trimming and J lost 1 base; unmatched junction nucleotides: 6. The germline V gene encodes CDR1 SGHDT and CDR2 YYEEEE. The CDR3 has 16 residues. CDR3 nucleotide sequence: TGTGCCAGCAGCCCGGGACTAGCGGGCTCTTCCTACGAGCAGTACTTC. Amino acids: CASSPGLAGSSYEQYF.